This T cell receptor beta chain was captured in a study of shared clonotypes between healthy human individuals (TCRdb year 2020). Regarding the complete study: The cohort comprised a couple of women and a few men aged 18 to 49 years. For each donor, three plates each were used for CD4 naive and CD4 memory, two plates were used for CD8 naive, and one plate was used for CD8 memory. The study deeply sequenced blood TCR repertoires of about 5 healthy adults to estimate repertoire size and the extent of clonotype sharing between individuals. To increase sequencing depth and limit assay-specific biases, different laboratories used diverse techniques to prepare libraries and sequence TCR repertoires. Between about 0.94 and 8.9 billion PBMCs per donor were obtained by leukapheresis. Overall results and qualifications from the work: Pairwise subsampling led to the expectation that sequencing depth would affect the degree of clonotype sharing among donors. Larger estimated clonotype richness was generally found for naive subsets than for memory subsets. Sharing across several donors was observed for approximately 5% of naive CD4, 3.5% of naive CD8, around 2.5% of memory CD4, and around 0.42% of memory CD8 clonotypes. Because the study included a small number of donors, the genetic and exposure-history diversity represented was limited. Sampling was restricted to blood, and TCR repertoires in tissues likely differ from the TCR repertoires found in blood. Even with the large sequencing depth, rarefaction of the sorted-subset datasets indicated that sequencing was incomplete. Compared with non-shared clonotypes, clonotypes shared by all four sorted-subset donors had higher generation probabilities.

TCR CDR3 regions were amplified from genomic DNA by multiplex PCR using the deep immunoSEQ assay. Extracted genomic DNA from each cell subset was spread evenly across all wells of several immunoSEQ 96-well plates, with each plate serving as a replicate. Each replicate PCR for sorted subsets received about 0.2 ug genomic DNA, equal to about 30,000 T cell genomes. The purified libraries were quantified using a Qubit 3.0 fluorometer, sized with a Bioanalyzer 2100, and then quantified again using the KAPA Library Quantification kit. Every immunoSEQ 96-well plate was sequenced on a dedicated single-read 150-cycle Illumina NextSeq 550 flow cell. The original methods were these. The immunoSEQ output contained only junctional sequences without quality scores, so filtering could not match that applied to full-length reads. To assign V/J genes and CDR3, sequences were annotated using PyIR, a Python wrapper for IgBLAST v1.9, with IMGT germline references. Reads were filtered out if the reads had weak V/J assignments (E-value above 1e-6), no CDR3, stop codons, out-of-frame junctions, or ambiguous translated residues. V3J clonotypes were defined as sequences sharing an identical inferred V gene, J gene, and CDR3 amino acid sequence. Percentage overlap between repertoires was computed as shared unique clonotypes divided by the size of the smaller repertoire. Repertoire richness was assessed with RTK rarefaction, the Chao1 estimator, and Recon v2.1 estimates of unobserved clonotypes. Generation probabilities were computed with OLGA for all TCRbeta clonotypes obtained by the gDNA method from a few donors. The immuneACCESS repertoire file appears here via TCRdb, limited to in-frame rearrangements. These files lack a portion of the clones; in checked studies, under half of the deficit traces to unresolved V genes, and the cause of the others is not known. V and J calls and clone size come straight from that table; D and trimming were deduced from the DNA. The sample data list 2,500,000 or so clones, and approximately 92% of these were observed just once. The ten largest clones capture over 0.12% of the sample.

Trimming takes 5 bases from V and 0 bases from J, and the germline ends sit 11 bases apart. The germline V gene sets CDR1 to KGHSH and CDR2 to LQKENI. The CDR3 covers 14 residues, taking in both the cysteine and the phenylalanine. Here the CDR3 DNA is all that survives: 42 bases in frame from base 1. Turning to this clone: The antigen it binds to is not known. The sample holds no much larger clone one base away, and base qualities are not on file. The identical CDR3 is also encoded by other nucleotide sequences in the sample.

Healthy HIV-negative adults with no recently reported acute infections or vaccinations were included as donors. All donors were Caucasian adults living in Nashville, Tennessee, USA. CD4+ T cells were enriched by magnetic negative selection; naive cells were then positively selected on CD45RA, and the negative fraction formed the memory subset. Blood was collected by leukapheresis, and PBMCs were isolated by Ficoll-Histopaque density gradient centrifugation and then cryopreserved in liquid nitrogen vapor phase. Analytical flow cytometry was used to check the purity and quantity of each magnetically sorted T cell population. Each sorted fraction had its genomic DNA isolated and then quantified by UV absorbance on a Nanodrop 2000c.

This clonotype was sampled from a man aged 18 to 35 in good health. Sequencing used naive CD4+ T cells sorted from blood. Reading the label with the study, this specimen's cell subset or site is: CD45RA+ positively selected. This chain joins TRBV18 to TRBJ2-7; 6 matching bases give a weak D call of TRBD2. The CDR3: CASSAGRGSYEQYF. The DNA is as follows: TGTGCCAGCTCAGCTGGGCGGGGCTCCTACGAGCAGTACTTC.